Each of the 4 T cell receptor beta chains below was sequenced from the same sample in a study of T cell responses to AZD1222 COVID-19 vaccine. Profiling relied on immunoSEQ multiplex PCR, and the TCRdb table lists in-frame clones only, not all of them. The table shows 75,000 to 100,000 clones, with roughly nine tenths occurring only once. The sample here was peripheral blood, taken on day 0 of AZD1222 vaccination. All receptors derive from an adult in good health.

The rearrangement uses TRBV27 and TRBJ1-5, with D possibly matching TRBD1 (6 bases). Germline values: CDR1 MNHEY, CDR2 SMNVEV (reference sequence). The CDR3 contains 15 residues. Trimming left V 4 bases short and J 4 bases short, with 14 bases between. The CDR3 DNA sequence: TGTGCCAGCAGTTCTCTGGGGACATCTAATCAGCCCCAGCATTTT. Protein product: CASSSLGTSNQPQHF.

V and J are TRBV28 and TRBJ2-5; no firm D call. CDR3 length: 13 amino acids. The V gene lost 5 bases and the J gene lost 1 base, with 8 bases spanning the gap. Germline V gene sequence: CDR1 MDHEN, CDR2 SYDVKM. This CDR3 is CASSLHPQETQYF. The CDR3 DNA reads as TGTGCCAGCAGTCTCCACCCCCAAGAGACCCAGTACTTC.

This clone was observed a handful of times. The J gene is TRBJ1-1, the V gene TRBV7-6; unclear D gene. The CDR3 is 15 amino acids. Germline V CDR1 and CDR2: SGHVS, FNYEAQ. V was shortened by 1 base and J by 3 bases, with 12 bases between the two germline ends. CDR3 sequence: CASSLDFSKDTEAFF. In DNA form, the CDR3 reads TGTGCCAGCAGCTTAGACTTTTCAAAGGACACTGAAGCTTTCTTT.

The CDR3 reads CATSRGTSNTGELFF. The CDR3 nucleotides read TGTGCCACCAGCAGAGGGACTTCGAACACCGGGGAGCTGTTTTTT. V gene TRBV15 combines with J gene TRBJ2-2; tentative D call: TRBD2 (5 bases). Trimming took 1 base from V and 0 from J, leaving 6 bases between them. CDR3 length: 15 amino acids. CDR1 is LNHNV and CDR2 is YYDKDF in the germline V gene (reference sequence).